The 30 T cell receptor beta chains below all came from one sample that was sequenced in a study of T cells after yellow fever vaccination. TCRdb redid the calling of the 5' RACE reads with MiXCR, one entry per CDR3 protein. Of roughly 180,000 distinct CDR3 sequences listed, roughly 6.2% were seen once; the top ten hold about 2.7%. Sequenced here: CD4+ T cells sorted from PBMCs, sampled on the day of the first yellow fever vaccination. These receptors were collected from a man between 18 and 29 years old who received the YFV17D yellow fever vaccine.

This clonotype was seen ten or more times. This chain joins TRBV7-2 and TRBJ2-3; D gene unclear. Germline CDR1 reads SGHTA; CDR2 reads FQGNSA. The length of the CDR3 is 13 residues. Trimming removed 4 bases from V and 2 bases from J, with 7 bases in between. CDR3 amino acids: CASSSGHTDTQYF. The CDR3 DNA reads TGTGCCAGCAGCTCAGGTCACACAGATACGCAGTATTTT.

This clonotype was seen ten or more times. The chain combines TRBV9 with TRBJ2-5; 11 bases are shared with TRBD2. The V gene's germline CDR1 is SGDLS and CDR2 YYNGEE. V gave up 0 bases and J gave up 2 bases; unmatched junction bases: 9. The CDR3 contains 18 residues. The CDR3 reads CASSVAAGASGGQETQYF. CDR3 nucleotide sequence: TGTGCCAGCAGCGTAGCTGCGGGAGCTAGCGGGGGGCAAGAGACCCAGTACTTC.

This clonotype was picked up a small number of times. The rearrangement uses TRBV20-1 and TRBJ1-4; D unresolved. V lost 3 bases and J 7 bases, leaving 12 bases between the germline ends. The CDR3 covers 13 residues. From germline, CDR1 is DFQATT and CDR2 SNEGSKA (reference sequence). CDR3 sequence reads: CSASGTWGEKLFF. CDR3 in DNA: TGCAGTGCTAGCGGAACTTGGGGTGAAAAACTGTTTTTT.

This clonotype was picked up many times. The V call is TRBV20-1, the J call TRBJ2-3; TRBD2 agrees at 8 bases. Looked up from germline, CDR1 is DFQATT and CDR2 is SNEGSKA (reference sequence). The CDR3 extends over 16 amino acids. V shed 6 bases and J 4 bases; nucleotides not matched to a gene: 15. DNA for the CDR3: TGCAGTGCCCAACCGCTAGCGGGCTCATCCCCAGATACGCAGTATTTT. It encodes CSAQPLAGSSPDTQYF.

This clonotype was seen at least ten times. V usage is TRBV4-3 and J usage is TRBJ2-2; 7 positions agree with TRBD1. V was pared by 4 bases and J by 7 bases, with 9 bases of the junction left unmatched. Germline V gene lookup returns CDR1 LGHNA and CDR2 YSLEER. There are 15 residues in the CDR3. CDR3 DNA sequence: TGCGCCAGCAGCCTCCCTCCCCAGGGGGACGGGGAGCTGTTTTTT. Protein: CASSLPPQGDGELFF.

This clonotype was observed a handful of times. This chain uses TRBV4-3 with TRBJ2-5, with a weak D call TRBD2 (5 bases). The CDR3 consists of 15 residues. V was clipped by 1 base and J by 5 bases, with 14 bases between them. Germline CDR1 and CDR2: LGHNA and YSLEER. In nucleotides, the CDR3 is TGCGCCAGCAGCCAAGGAGCGGCTAGCCAGGAGACCCAGTACTTC. Translation gives CASSQGAASQETQYF.

This clonotype was detected many times. This chain links TRBV5-1 with TRBJ2-3; D call uncertain. V lost 5 bases, J lost 3 bases, and 13 bases lay in between. Per germline, CDR1 SGHRS and CDR2 YFSETQ. The CDR3 spans 14 residues. The CDR3 nucleotides are TGCGCCAGCAGTATGGCCGCTCGAACAGATACGCAGTATTTT. It translates to CASSMAARTDTQYF. Filled out from reference TRBV5-1 and TRBJ2-3, the complete variable domain reads KAGVTQTPRYLIKTRGQQVTLSCSPISGHRSVSWYQQTPGQGLQFLFEYFSETQRNKGNFPGRFSGRQFSNSRSEMNVSTLELGDSALYLCASSMAARTDTQYFGPGTRLTVL.

This clonotype was observed at least ten times. The chain uses TRBV7-2 and TRBJ2-3; TRBD1 is a possible D gene (5 bases). CDR3 length: 16 residues. Germline V gene lookup returns CDR1 SGHTA and CDR2 FQGNSA. Trimming pared 5 bases from V and 2 bases from J, leaving 17 bases between. The CDR3, as DNA: TGTGCCAGCAGCCAGCCAACAGGATTCCTCACAGATACGCAGTATTTT. It encodes CASSQPTGFLTDTQYF.

The chain joins TRBV9 to TRBJ2-2, with D uncertain. Germline lookup yields CDR1 SGDLS and CDR2 YYNGEE. Trimming left V 0 bases short and J 6 bases short, with 12 bases between. The CDR3 is 15 residues long. Written as DNA, the CDR3 is TGTGCCAGCAGCGTAGGCTCTCGGAGCCCCGGGGAGCTGTTTTTT. Its translation: CASSVGSRSPGELFF.

This clonotype was counted many times. The rearrangement joins TRBV5-1 to TRBJ1-1; D is unclear. CDR1 and CDR2 (germline): SGHRS, YFSETQ. This CDR3 has 14 residues. The V end lost 2 bases, the J end lost 5 bases, and 13 bases lay between the germline ends. CDR3 residues: CASSLNGDWTEAFF. The CDR3, as DNA: TGCGCCAGCAGCTTAAACGGGGATTGGACTGAAGCTTTCTTT.

This clonotype was recorded many times. The chain uses TRBV7-6 and TRBJ2-3; perhaps D is TRBD1 or TRBD2 (6 bases each). The CDR3 has 16 residues. Germline V gene lookup returns CDR1 SGHVS and CDR2 FNYEAQ. V was cut by 2 bases and J by 0 bases, with 12 bases left in between. This chain's CDR3 is CASSLYGGKSTDTQYF. The CDR3, as DNA: TGTGCCAGCAGCTTATACGGGGGCAAGAGCACAGATACGCAGTATTTT.

At least ten counts were recorded for this clonotype. The CDR3 nucleotides are TGTGCCAGCACGGCCAGGGACCCATACGAGCAGTACTTC. Translation: CASTARDPYEQYF. The genes are TRBV2 and TRBJ2-7, with D possibly being TRBD1 or TRBD2 (5 bases each). The CDR3 contains 13 residues. V lost 7 bases, J lost 4 bases, and 14 bases lay in between. Germline CDR1 and CDR2: SNHLY and FYNNEI. Full variable domain (remainder filled in from reference TRBV2 and TRBJ2-7): EPEVTQTPSHQVTQMGQEVILRCVPISNHLYFYWYRQILGQKVEFLVSFYNNEISEKSEIFDDQFSVERPDGSNFTLKIRSTKLEDSAMYFCASTARDPYEQYFGPGTRLTVT.

Many counts were recorded for this clonotype. The CDR3 nucleotides are TGTGCCAGCAGCTTAATCCCCGGCGCCGGGGAGCTGTTTTTT. Its translation: CASSLIPGAGELFF. The gene calls are TRBV7-2 and TRBJ2-2; D is unclear. V lost 2 bases and J 6 bases, leaving 10 bases between the germline ends. Looked up from germline, CDR1 is SGHTA and CDR2 is FQGNSA. The CDR3 consists of 14 residues.

This clonotype was picked up many times. The chain combines TRBV11-2 with TRBJ1-2; possibly TRBD1 for D (5 bases). This CDR3 has 13 residues. Germline V gene data show CDR1 as SGHAT and CDR2 as FQNNGV. The ends were cut back, 4 bases at V and 8 bases at J, with 14 bases in the middle. CDR3 coding DNA: TGTGCCAGCAGCTCCCGGGCGGGGGAAGGCTACACCTTC. Amino acids: CASSSRAGEGYTF.

This clonotype was detected many times. The chain joins TRBV3-1 to TRBJ1-1; a weak D match, TRBD1 (5 bases). V was clipped by 1 base and J by 11 bases, with 14 bases between them. Germline-derived CDR1 and CDR2 are LGHDT and YNNKEL (reference sequence). CDR3 length equals 13 residues. The DNA for the CDR3 is TGTGCCAGCAGCCAAGTCTGGGGGATAGGGGCTTTCTTT. Translation gives CASSQVWGIGAFF.

The chain has TRBV25-1 and TRBJ2-2; D gene ambiguous. Germline assignment: CDR1 MGHDK and CDR2 SYGVNS. The CDR3 extends over 16 amino acids. V was trimmed by 2 bases and J by 8 bases, leaving 18 bases between them. In DNA, the CDR3 is TGTGCCAGCAGTGAACTGGCTAAGGGCCAGGCTGGGGAGCTGTTTTTT. Amino acid sequence: CASSELAKGQAGELFF. Looking up the rest from reference TRBV25-1 and TRBJ2-2 gives the full variable domain: EADIYQTPRYLVIGTGKKITLECSQTMGHDKMYWYQQDPGMELHLIHYSYGVNSTEKGDLSSESTVSRIRTEHFPLTLESARPSHTSQYLCASSELAKGQAGELFFGEGSRLTVL.

The CDR3 loop reads CAMSPETGELFF. CDR3 coding DNA: TGTGCCATGAGCCCCGAGACCGGGGAGCTGTTTTTT. This chain connects TRBV5-6 to TRBJ2-2; D gene unclear. CDR1 and CDR2 from the germline V gene are SGHDT and YYEEEE. V lost 9 bases and J 5 bases, leaving 11 bases between the germline ends. The CDR3 runs 12 residues.

V is TRBV7-2 and J is TRBJ2-1; 7 nucleotides align to TRBD2. Trimming removed 6 bases from V and 1 base from J; junction bases left unmatched: 12. The length of the CDR3 is 17 residues. Germline CDR1 is SGHTA and CDR2 is FQGNSA. DNA for the CDR3: TGTGCCAGCAGTTTCCCATCCACGGGGGGATCCTACAATGAGCAGTTCTTC. This encodes CASSFPSTGGSYNEQFF.

The table lists this clonotype with a few counts. The chain employs TRBV7-2 and TRBJ2-7, with TRBD2 matching over 7 bases. The germline V gene encodes CDR1 SGHTA and CDR2 FQGNSA. The CDR3 covers 14 residues. Trimming took 5 bases from V and 7 from J; bases not matched to a gene: 11. The CDR3 here is CASSPGGSLREQYV. CDR3 nucleotide sequence: TGTGCCAGCAGCCCTGGCGGGAGTCTTAGGGAGCAGTACGTC.

This clonotype has a handful of counts. J is TRBJ1-3 and V is TRBV6-5; TRBD1 matches at 9 bases. The CDR3 sequence is 15 residues long. The J segment lost 4 bases and the V segment lost 4 bases, leaving 5 bases of the junction unmatched. Germline values: CDR1 MNHEY, CDR2 SVGAGI. The DNA for the CDR3 is TGTGCCAGCAGTTCGGACAGGGGTTACGGAAACACCATATATTTT. This encodes CASSSDRGYGNTIYF.

This clonotype has at least ten counts. This chain links TRBV5-4 with TRBJ2-5; D is uncertain. This CDR3 has 13 residues. Germline V gene lookup returns CDR1 SGHNT and CDR2 YYREEE (reference sequence). V shed 4 bases and J shed 0 bases, with 7 bases lying between them. CDR3: CASSPPNQETQYF. The CDR3 DNA is TGTGCCAGCAGCCCTCCCAACCAAGAGACCCAGTACTTC.

This clonotype has a handful of counts. The chain employs TRBV6-2 or TRBV6-3 and TRBJ1-2, with 7 bases matching TRBD1. With V trimmed by 2 bases and J by 4 bases, 4 bases remained unmatched. This CDR3 is 14 amino acids long. Germline lookup yields CDR1 MNHEY and CDR2 SVGEGT. Here the CDR3 reads CASSYTGQFYGYTF. The CDR3 bases are TGTGCCAGCAGTTACACGGGACAGTTCTATGGCTACACCTTC.

In this sample, this clonotype turned up many times. The DNA of the CDR3 is TGTGCCACCAGCGACAGGGGTGCGGATCAGCCCCAGCATTTT. Protein sequence: CATSDRGADQPQHF. V and J are TRBV24-1 and TRBJ1-5, with TRBD1 matching 8 bases. The V and J ends lost 7 bases and 5 bases, in that order; junction bases with no gene match: 6. Germline CDR1 reads KGHDR; CDR2 reads SFDVKD. There are 14 residues in the CDR3.

This clonotype was counted only a few times. The genes are TRBV30 and TRBJ2-1; 7 nucleotides line up with TRBD2. CDR1 is GTSNPN, CDR2 SVGIG, per germline (reference sequence). V shed 2 bases and J 2 bases; nucleotides not matched to a gene: 9. The CDR3 covers 16 residues. Here the CDR3 DNA reads TGTGCCTGGAGTAGTGCGGGGGAAAGAACCTACAATGAGCAGTTCTTC. Its protein product is CAWSSAGERTYNEQFF.

J is TRBJ1-5 and V is TRBV7-8; no reliable D call. Germline CDR1 SGHVS, CDR2 FQNEAQ. The CDR3 has 12 amino acids. Trimming took 6 bases from V and 4 from J, leaving 7 bases between them. CDR3 DNA sequence: TGTGCCAGCAGTGTACAGAATCAGCCCCAGCATTTT. Protein: CASSVQNQPQHF.

This clonotype was counted between two and nine times. V is TRBV6-5 and J is TRBJ1-1; D gene ambiguous. This CDR3 has 14 amino acids. Per the germline V gene, CDR1 is MNHEY and CDR2 is SVGAGI. Trimming removed 0 bases at V and 0 bases at J, with 5 bases between. CDR3 DNA sequence: TGTGCCAGCAGTTACTCTGGGCTGAACACTGAAGCTTTCTTT. It codes for CASSYSGLNTEAFF.

CDR3 nucleotides: TGTGCCAGCAGACCGGGGGGGAATGAGCAGTTCTTC. It encodes CASRPGGNEQFF. This chain joins TRBV2 and TRBJ2-1; 8 nucleotides line up with TRBD2. V shed 6 bases and J 7 bases; nucleotides not matched to a gene: 2. This CDR3 is built from 12 residues. Germline V lookup: CDR1 SNHLY, CDR2 FYNNEI.

The table lists this clonotype with many counts. The chain employs TRBV5-5 and TRBJ2-2, with 12 bases fitting TRBD2. The CDR3 runs to 18 residues. J was trimmed by 6 bases and V by 1 base; bases with no gene match: 10. Germline CDR1 is SGHKS and CDR2 is YYEKEE (reference sequence). The CDR3 protein is CASSLLPTSGGFAGELFF. The CDR3 nucleotides read TGTGCCAGCAGCTTGCTGCCAACTAGCGGGGGGTTCGCCGGGGAGCTGTTTTTT. Drawing the rest from reference TRBV5-5 and TRBJ2-2, the complete variable domain is DAGVTQSPTHLIKTRGQQVTLRCSPISGHKSVSWYQQVLGQGPQFIFQYYEKEERGRGNFPDRFSARQFPNYSSELNVNALLLGDSALYLCASSLLPTSGGFAGELFFGEGSRLTVL.

This clonotype was seen ten or more times. The chain links TRBV25-1 to TRBJ1-2; a weak D match, TRBD1 (6 bases). The CDR3 extends over 15 amino acids. V was clipped by 3 bases and J by 4 bases, with 15 bases between them. The germline V gene encodes CDR1 MGHDK and CDR2 SYGVNS. In DNA, the CDR3 is TGTGCCAGCAGTGATATACAGGGCTTCGGCTATGGCTACACCTTC. Translated, it gives CASSDIQGFGYGYTF.

This clonotype was seen many times. The chain joins TRBV5-1 to TRBJ2-1; TRBD1 might be the D (6 bases). The CDR3 has 16 amino acids. V lost 4 bases, J lost 0 bases, and 14 bases lay in between. Germline V gene sequence: CDR1 SGHRS, CDR2 YFSETQ. The CDR3 DNA sequence: TGCGCCAGCAGCCCAATGGACAGTAGCTCCTACAATGAGCAGTTCTTC. Its translation: CASSPMDSSSYNEQFF.